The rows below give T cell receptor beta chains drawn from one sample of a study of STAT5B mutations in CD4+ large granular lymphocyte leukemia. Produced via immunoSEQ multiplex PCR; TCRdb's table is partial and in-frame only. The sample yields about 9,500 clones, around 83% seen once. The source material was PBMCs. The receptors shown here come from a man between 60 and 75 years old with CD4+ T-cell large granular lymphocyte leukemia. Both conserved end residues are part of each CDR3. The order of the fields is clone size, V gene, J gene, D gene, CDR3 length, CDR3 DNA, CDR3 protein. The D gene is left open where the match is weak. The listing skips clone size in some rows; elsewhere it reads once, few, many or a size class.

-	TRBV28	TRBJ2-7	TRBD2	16	TGTGCCAGCAGTTTAATCCGTGGGAGGGCCAAGTACGAGCAGTACTTC	CASSLIRGRAKYEQYF
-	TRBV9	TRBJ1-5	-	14	TGTGCCAGCAGCGGGGACTCCACCCTGGGGCCCCAGCATTTT	CASSGDSTLGPQHF
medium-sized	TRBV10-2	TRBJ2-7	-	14	TGCGCCAGCAGTGAAAGCGGGTCGTCCTACGAGCAGTACTTC	CASSESGSSYEQYF
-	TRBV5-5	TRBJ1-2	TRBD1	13	TGTGCCAGCAGTTTCCAGGGGGCGCTTGGCTACACCTTC	CASSFQGALGYTF
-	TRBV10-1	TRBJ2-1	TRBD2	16	TGCGCCAGCACCCAGGGTGGGGACTACGGACACGATGAGCAGTTCTTC	CASTQGGDYGHDEQFF
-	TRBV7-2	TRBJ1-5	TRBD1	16	TGTGCCAGCAGCCTGTTCGCGACAGGGGCCCTTCAGCCCCAGCATTTT	CASSLFATGALQPQHF
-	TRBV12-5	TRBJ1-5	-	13	TGTGCTAGTGGTTCCGGGGGGAATCAGCCCCAGCATTTT	CASGSGGNQPQHF
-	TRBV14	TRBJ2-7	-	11	TGTGCCAGCAGCCCCGGGGCAGGGCTGGACTTC	CASSPGAGLDF
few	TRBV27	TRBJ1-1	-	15	TGTGCCAGCAGTTTAACTTTCGGCAGCCTCACTGAAGCTTTCTTT	CASSLTFGSLTEAFF
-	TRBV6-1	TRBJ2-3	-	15	TGTGCCAGCAGCCCTAGGTTGGCGAGCACAGATACGCAGTATTTT	CASSPRLASTDTQYF
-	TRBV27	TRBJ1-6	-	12	TGTGCCAGCAAATTTGGGCGCTCACCCCTCCACTTT	CASKFGRSPLHF
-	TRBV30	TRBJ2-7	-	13	TGTGCCTGGAGGGAACCTTTAATCTTAGGGCAGTACTTC	CAWREPLILGQYF
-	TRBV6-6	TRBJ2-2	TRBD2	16	TGTGCCAGCAGGGGACTAGCGGGAGTAGATACCGGGGAGCTGTTTTTT	CASRGLAGVDTGELFF
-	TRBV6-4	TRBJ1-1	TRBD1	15	TGTGCCAGCAGTAAATCGACAGGGGGCAGCACTGAAGCTTTCTTT	CASSKSTGGSTEAFF
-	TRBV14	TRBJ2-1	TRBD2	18	TGTGCCAGCAGCCAAAGTGCCACTTCTAGCGGAAACTACAATGAGCAGTTCTTC	CASSQSATSSGNYNEQFF
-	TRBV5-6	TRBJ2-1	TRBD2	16	TGTGCCAGCAGCTTGAAGGTAGCGGGAGAACACAATGAGCAGTTCTTC	CASSLKVAGEHNEQFF
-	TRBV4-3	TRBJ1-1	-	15	TGCGCCAGCAGCCAAGACCGGGGCACGATCACTGAAGCTTTCTTT	CASSQDRGTITEAFF
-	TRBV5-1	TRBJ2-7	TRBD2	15	TGCGCCAGCAGCCGCACTAGCGGGGTGAAATACGAGCAGTACTTC	CASSRTSGVKYEQYF
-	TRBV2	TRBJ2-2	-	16	TGTGCCAGCAAGTCGGGACACTCCTTAAGGGCCGGGGAGCTGTTTTTT	CASKSGHSLRAGELFF
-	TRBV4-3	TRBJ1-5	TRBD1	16	TGCGCCAGCAGCCAAGGTCGACAGGGGAGCAATCAGCCCCAGCATTTT	CASSQGRQGSNQPQHF
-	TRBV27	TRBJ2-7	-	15	TGTGCCAGCAGTTTATTCAAGACGGTCTCCTACGAGCAGTACTTC	CASSLFKTVSYEQYF
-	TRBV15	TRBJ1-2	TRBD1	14	TGTGCCACCAGCAGTTCCAAAGACAGGGCTGGCTACACCTTC	CATSSSKDRAGYTF
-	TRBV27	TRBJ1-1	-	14	TGTGCCAGCACCCGAGGAGGGAGCCACACTGAAGCTTTCTTT	CASTRGGSHTEAFF
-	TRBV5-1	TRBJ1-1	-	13	TGCGCCAGCAGGAGCAGTTCGGAGACTGAAGCTTTCTTT	CASRSSSETEAFF
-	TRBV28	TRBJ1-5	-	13	TGTGCCAGCAGTTACTATAGCAATCAGCCCCAGCATTTT	CASSYYSNQPQHF
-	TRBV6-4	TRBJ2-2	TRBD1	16	TGTGCCACCGCCATATCAGGGACAGGGGAGACCGGGGAGCTGTTTTTT	CATAISGTGETGELFF
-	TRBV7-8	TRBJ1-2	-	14	TGTGCCAGCAGTCAGGACGGAGCTAACTATGGCTACACCTTC	CASSQDGANYGYTF
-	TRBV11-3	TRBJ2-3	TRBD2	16	TGTGCCAGCAGCTCGGGGACTAGCGGGAGCGAAGATACGCAGTATTTT	CASSSGTSGSEDTQYF
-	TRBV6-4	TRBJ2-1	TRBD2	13	TGTGCCAGCAGTCCTAGCGGGAATGATGAGCAGTTCTTC	CASSPSGNDEQFF
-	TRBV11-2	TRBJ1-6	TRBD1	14	TGTGCCAGCAGCTTGGGACAGGGGAGGTCACCCCTCCACTTT	CASSLGQGRSPLHF
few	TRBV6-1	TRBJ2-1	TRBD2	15	TGTGCCAGCAGTGAAGGGACTAGCGGCTACAATGAGCAGTTCTTC	CASSEGTSGYNEQFF
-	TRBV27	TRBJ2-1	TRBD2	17	TGTGCCAGCAGTTCAATTGGGACTAGCGGAGTCGGAAATGAGCAGTTCTTC	CASSSIGTSGVGNEQFF
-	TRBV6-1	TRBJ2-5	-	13	TGTGCCAGCAGTGAAGCGCATAGGGAGACCCAGTACTTC	CASSEAHRETQYF
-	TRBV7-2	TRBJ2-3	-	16	TGTGCCAGCAGCTTAAGCCCTTTAACAGGCAGAGATACGCAGTATTTT	CASSLSPLTGRDTQYF
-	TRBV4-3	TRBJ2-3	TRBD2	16	TGCGCCAGCAGCCGTGCCGCTAGCGGGAGTTTTGATACGCAGTATTTT	CASSRAASGSFDTQYF
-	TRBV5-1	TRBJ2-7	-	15	TGCGCCAGCAGCTTGAGTGACAGGAGCTCCTACGAGCAGTACTTC	CASSLSDRSSYEQYF
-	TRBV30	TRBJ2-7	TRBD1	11	TGTGCTTCGGGACAGGGTCAAGAGCAGTACTTC	CASGQGQEQYF
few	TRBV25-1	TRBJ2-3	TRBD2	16	TGTGCCAGCAGTGAATCTAAAACTAGCGGTCGGGATACGCAGTATTTT	CASSESKTSGRDTQYF
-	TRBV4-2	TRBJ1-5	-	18	TGTGCCAGCAGCCAAGATGGGTTAGGGGGGTTGAGCAATCAGCCCCAGCATTTT	CASSQDGLGGLSNQPQHF
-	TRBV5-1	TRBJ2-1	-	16	TGCGCCAGCAGCTTGGTAGCATCTCGCTCCTACAATGAGCAGTTCTTC	CASSLVASRSYNEQFF
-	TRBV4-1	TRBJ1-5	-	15	TGCGCCAGCAGCCAGGATCCAGGGTACAATCAGCCCCAGCATTTT	CASSQDPGYNQPQHF
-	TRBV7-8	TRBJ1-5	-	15	TGTGCCAGCAGCTTAGCGGGGTCGGTGGGTCAGCCCCAGCATTTT	CASSLAGSVGQPQHF
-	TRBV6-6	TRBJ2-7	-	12	TGTGCCAGCATGGCAGGGCATTACGAGCAGTACTTC	CASMAGHYEQYF
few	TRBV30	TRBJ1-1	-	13	TGTGCCTGGAGTCACAGGGAGAACACTGAAGCTTTCTTT	CAWSHRENTEAFF
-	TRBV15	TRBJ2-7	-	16	TGTGCCACCAGGGCTTCGGAGGGGAAAAAAGGCTACGAGCAGTACTTC	CATRASEGKKGYEQYF
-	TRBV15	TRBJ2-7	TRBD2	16	TGTGCCACCAGCAGAGATGTAGCGGGAGGTTCCTACGAGCAGTACTTC	CATSRDVAGGSYEQYF
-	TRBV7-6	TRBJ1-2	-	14	TGTGCCAGCAGCCCCGGGACGGATACCTATGGCTACACCTTC	CASSPGTDTYGYTF
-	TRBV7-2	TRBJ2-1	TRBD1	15	TGTGCCAGCAGCCAACTGGGACAGGGGGCACGAGAGCAGTTCTTC	CASSQLGQGAREQFF
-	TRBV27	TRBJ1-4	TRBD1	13	TGTGCCAGCAGAGACAGGGCGGCGGAAAAACTGTTTTTT	CASRDRAAEKLFF
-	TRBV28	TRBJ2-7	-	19	TGTGCCAGCAGTTTGAGCGGTTTTGGGACCCCCGGACATTTCTACGAGCAGTACTTC	CASSLSGFGTPGHFYEQYF
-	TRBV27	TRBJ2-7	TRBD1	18	TGTGCCAGCAGTTTATCGTCCCTGACAGGGTCTTTTTCCTACGAGCAGTACTTC	CASSLSSLTGSFSYEQYF
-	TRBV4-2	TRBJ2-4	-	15	TGTGCCAGCAGCCAAATAAAAAGGGCTGGGGACATTCAGTACTTC	CASSQIKRAGDIQYF
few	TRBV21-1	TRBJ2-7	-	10	TGTGCCAGCAGTCCCTACGAGCAGTACTTC	CASSPYEQYF
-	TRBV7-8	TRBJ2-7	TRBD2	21	TGTGCCAGCAGCTTAGCGCTTATGCAACAGTCTAGCGGGAGCGGAGACTACGAGCAGTACTTC	CASSLALMQQSSGSGDYEQYF
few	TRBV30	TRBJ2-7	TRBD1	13	TGTGCCTGGACTAGGGGGACAGGGGACGAGCAGTACTTC	CAWTRGTGDEQYF
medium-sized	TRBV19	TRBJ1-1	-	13	TGTGCCAGTAGTATTGGGGAGACAGGACAAGCTTTCTTT	CASSIGETGQAFF
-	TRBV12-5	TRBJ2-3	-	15	TGTGCTAGTGGTCCTGGCGGTCGCAGCACAGATACGCAGTATTTT	CASGPGGRSTDTQYF
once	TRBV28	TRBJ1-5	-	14	TGTGCCAGCATCTCCCCCCCGGGCAATCAGCCCCAGCATTTT	CASISPPGNQPQHF
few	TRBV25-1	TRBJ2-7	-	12	TGTGCCAGCAGTGGAGACAGATACGAGCAGTACTTC	CASSGDRYEQYF